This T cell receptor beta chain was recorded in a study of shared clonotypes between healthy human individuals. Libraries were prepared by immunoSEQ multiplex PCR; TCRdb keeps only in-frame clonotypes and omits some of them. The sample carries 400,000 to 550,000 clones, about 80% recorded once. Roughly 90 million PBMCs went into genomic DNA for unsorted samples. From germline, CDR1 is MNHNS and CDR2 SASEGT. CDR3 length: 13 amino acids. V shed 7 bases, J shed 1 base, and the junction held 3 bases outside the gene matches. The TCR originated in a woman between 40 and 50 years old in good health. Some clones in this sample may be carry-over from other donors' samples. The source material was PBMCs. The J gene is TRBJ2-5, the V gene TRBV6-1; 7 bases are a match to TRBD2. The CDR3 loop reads CASMSSGQETQYF. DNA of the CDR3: TGTGCCAGCATGTCTAGCGGCCAAGAGACCCAGTACTTC.